This entry is about one T cell receptor (beta chain). Its antigen remains unknown. TCRdb re-called the PCR reads with MiXCR, one entry per CDR3 protein. The data contain over 300,000 distinct CDR3 sequences, 24% of them singletons. The data were obtained in a study of molecular identifiers for immune sequencing clone quantification. Study overall: With replicates, the RNA of roughly 21,000 or 96,000 naive CD8 cells was split five ways and four were sequenced.

Study-wide results and limits: Spiked Jurkat TCR RNA equivalent to one cell was reportedly detectable in about a million naive cells.

The CDR3 runs 16 residues. V was clipped by 1 base and J by 6 bases; unmatched bases: 5. CDR1 SEHNR and CDR2 FQNEAQ come from the germline V gene (reference sequence). The clonotype originates from a human donor in good health. Some libraries in this study had Jurkat cell RNA spiked in. The specimen sequenced was naive CD8+ T cells from blood, with Jurkat cell RNA spiked in. Subset: FACS-sorted CD8+CD4-CCR7+CD45RA+ naive T cells. The V gene is TRBV7-9, the J gene TRBJ2-2; 10 bases agree with TRBD2. CDR3 bases: TGTGCCAGCAGCTTAGGGCTAGCGGGAGCCCCCGGGGAGCTGTTTTTT. Amino acid sequence: CASSLGLAGAPGELFF. The complete variable domain, with remaining parts taken from reference TRBV7-9 and TRBJ2-2, reads DTGVSQNPRHKITKRGQNVTFRCDPISEHNRLYWYRQTLGQGPEFLTYFQNEAQLEKSRLLSDRFSAERPKGSFSTLEIQRTEQGDSAMYLCASSLGLAGAPGELFFGEGSRLTVL.